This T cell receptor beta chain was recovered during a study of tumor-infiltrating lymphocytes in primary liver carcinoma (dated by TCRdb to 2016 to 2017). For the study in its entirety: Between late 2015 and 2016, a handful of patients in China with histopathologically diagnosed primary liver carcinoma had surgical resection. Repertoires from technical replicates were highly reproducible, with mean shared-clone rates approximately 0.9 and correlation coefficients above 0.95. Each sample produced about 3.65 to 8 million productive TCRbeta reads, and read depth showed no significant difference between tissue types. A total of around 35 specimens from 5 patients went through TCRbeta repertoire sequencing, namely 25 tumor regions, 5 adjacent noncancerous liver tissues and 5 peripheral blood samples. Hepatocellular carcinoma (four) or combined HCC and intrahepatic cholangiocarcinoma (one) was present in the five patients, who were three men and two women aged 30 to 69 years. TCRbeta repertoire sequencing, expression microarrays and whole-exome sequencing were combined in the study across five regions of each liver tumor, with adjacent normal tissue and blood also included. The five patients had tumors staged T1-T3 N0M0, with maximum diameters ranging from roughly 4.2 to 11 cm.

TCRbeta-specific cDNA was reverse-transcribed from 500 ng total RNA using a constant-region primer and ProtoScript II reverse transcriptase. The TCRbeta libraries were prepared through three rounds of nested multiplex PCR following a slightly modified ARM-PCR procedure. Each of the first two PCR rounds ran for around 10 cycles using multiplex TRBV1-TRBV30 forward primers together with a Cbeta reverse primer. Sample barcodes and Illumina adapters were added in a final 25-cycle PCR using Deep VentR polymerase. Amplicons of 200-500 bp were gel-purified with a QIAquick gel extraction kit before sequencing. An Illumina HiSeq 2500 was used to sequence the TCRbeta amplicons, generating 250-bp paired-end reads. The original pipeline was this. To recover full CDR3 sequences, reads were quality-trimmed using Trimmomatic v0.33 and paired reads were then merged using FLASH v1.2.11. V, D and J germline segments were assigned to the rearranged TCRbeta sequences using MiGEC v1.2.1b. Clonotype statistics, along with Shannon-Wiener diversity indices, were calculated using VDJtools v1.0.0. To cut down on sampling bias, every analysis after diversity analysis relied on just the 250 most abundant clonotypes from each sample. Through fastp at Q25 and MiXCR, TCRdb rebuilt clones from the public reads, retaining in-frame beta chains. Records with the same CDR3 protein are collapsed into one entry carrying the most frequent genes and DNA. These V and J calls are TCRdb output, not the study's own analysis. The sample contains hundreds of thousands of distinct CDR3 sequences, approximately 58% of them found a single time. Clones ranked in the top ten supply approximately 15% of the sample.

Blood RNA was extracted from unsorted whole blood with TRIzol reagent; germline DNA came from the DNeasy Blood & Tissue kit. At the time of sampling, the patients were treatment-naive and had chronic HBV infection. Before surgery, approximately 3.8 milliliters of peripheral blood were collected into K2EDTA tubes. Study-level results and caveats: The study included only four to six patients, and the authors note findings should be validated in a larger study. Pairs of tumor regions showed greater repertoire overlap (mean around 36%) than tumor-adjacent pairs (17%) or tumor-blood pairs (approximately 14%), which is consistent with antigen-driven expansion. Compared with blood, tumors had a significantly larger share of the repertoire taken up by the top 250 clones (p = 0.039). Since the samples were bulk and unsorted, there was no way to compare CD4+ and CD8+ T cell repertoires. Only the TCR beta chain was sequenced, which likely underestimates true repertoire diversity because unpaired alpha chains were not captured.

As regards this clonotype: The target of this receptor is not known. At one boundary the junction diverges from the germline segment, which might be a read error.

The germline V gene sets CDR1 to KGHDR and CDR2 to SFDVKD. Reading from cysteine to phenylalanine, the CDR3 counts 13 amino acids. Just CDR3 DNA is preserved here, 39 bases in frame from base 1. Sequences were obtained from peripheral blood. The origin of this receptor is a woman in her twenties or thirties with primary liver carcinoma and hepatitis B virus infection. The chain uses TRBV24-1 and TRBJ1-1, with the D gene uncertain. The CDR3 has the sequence CTTSDRRYTEAFF. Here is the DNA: TGTACCACCAGTGACCGACGCTACACTGAAGCTTTCTTT.